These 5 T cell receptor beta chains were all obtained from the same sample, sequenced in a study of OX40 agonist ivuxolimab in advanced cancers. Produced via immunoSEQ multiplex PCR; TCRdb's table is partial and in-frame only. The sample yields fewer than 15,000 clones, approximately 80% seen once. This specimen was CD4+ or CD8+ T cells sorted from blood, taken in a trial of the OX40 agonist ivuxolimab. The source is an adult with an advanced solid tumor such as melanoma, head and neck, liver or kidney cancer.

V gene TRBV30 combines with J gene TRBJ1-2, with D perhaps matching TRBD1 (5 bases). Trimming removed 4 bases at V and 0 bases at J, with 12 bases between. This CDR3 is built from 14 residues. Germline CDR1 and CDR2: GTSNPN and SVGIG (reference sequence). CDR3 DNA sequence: TGTGCCTGGACGGGGACCGAGTCTAACTATGGCTACACCTTC. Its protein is CAWTGTESNYGYTF.

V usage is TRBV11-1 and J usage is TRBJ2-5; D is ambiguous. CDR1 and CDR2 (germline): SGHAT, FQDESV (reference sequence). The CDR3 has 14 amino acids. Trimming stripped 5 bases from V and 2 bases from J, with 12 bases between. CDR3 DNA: TGTGCCAGCAGCCCCCGCAGCGAACAAGAGACCCAGTACTTC. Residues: CASSPRSEQETQYF.

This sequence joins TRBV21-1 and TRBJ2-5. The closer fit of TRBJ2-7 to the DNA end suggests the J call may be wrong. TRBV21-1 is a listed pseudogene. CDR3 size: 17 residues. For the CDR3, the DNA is TGTGCCAGCAGCTCAAAGATTGGAGACACACGTACCTACGAGCAGTACTTC. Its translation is CASSSKIGDTRTYEQYF.

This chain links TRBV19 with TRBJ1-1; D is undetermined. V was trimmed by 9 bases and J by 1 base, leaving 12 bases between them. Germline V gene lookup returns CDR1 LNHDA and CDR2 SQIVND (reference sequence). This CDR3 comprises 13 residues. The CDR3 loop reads CASQVVENTEAFF. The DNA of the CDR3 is TGTGCCAGCCAGGTGGTAGAGAACACTGAAGCTTTCTTT.

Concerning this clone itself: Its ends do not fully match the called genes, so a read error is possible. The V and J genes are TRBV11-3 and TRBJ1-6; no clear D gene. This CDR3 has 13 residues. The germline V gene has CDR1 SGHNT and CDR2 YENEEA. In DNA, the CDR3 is TGTGCCAGCAGCCTAGAATCCGATTCACCCCTCCACTTT. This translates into CASSLESDSPLHF.